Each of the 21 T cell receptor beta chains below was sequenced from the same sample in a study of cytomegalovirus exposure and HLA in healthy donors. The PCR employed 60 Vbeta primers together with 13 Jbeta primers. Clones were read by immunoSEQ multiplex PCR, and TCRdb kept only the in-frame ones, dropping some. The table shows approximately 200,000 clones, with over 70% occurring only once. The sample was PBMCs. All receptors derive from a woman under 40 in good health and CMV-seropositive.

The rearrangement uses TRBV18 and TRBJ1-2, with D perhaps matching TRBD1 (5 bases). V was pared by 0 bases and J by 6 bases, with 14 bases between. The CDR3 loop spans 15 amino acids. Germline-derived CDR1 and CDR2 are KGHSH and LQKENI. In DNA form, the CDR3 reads TGTGCCAGCTCACCACCGGGTTTACGGGGGGATGGCTACACCTTC. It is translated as CASSPPGLRGDGYTF. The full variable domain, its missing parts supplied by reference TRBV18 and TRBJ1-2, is NAGVMQNPRHLVRRRGQEARLRCSPMKGHSHVYWYRQLPEEGLKFMVYLQKENIIDESGMPKERFSAEFPKEGPSILRIQQVVRGDSAAYFCASSPPGLRGDGYTFGSGTRLTVV.

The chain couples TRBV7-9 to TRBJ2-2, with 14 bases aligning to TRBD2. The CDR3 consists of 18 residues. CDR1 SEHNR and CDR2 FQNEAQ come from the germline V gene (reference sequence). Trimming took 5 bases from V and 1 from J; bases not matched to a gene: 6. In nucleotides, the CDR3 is TGTGCCAGCAGCGATGGGACTAGCGGGAGCCGGAACACCGGGGAGCTGTTTTTT. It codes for CASSDGTSGSRNTGELFF.

The CDR3 loop reads CASSSGGRQGSYEQYF. The CDR3 bases are TGTGCCAGCAGTTCAGGAGGGCGACAGGGGTCCTACGAGCAGTACTTC. V is TRBV28 and J is TRBJ2-7, with 8 bases that match TRBD1. Germline assignment: CDR1 MDHEN and CDR2 SYDVKM. Germline trimming cut 4 bases from V and 1 base from J; bases unmatched to any gene: 9. The CDR3 extends over 16 amino acids. The full variable domain, completed using reference TRBV28 and TRBJ2-7, is DVKVTQSSRYLVKRTGEKVFLECVQDMDHENMFWYRQDPGLGLRLIYFSYDVKMKEKGDIPEGYSVSREKKERFSLILESASTNQTSMYLCASSSGGRQGSYEQYFGPGTRLTVT.

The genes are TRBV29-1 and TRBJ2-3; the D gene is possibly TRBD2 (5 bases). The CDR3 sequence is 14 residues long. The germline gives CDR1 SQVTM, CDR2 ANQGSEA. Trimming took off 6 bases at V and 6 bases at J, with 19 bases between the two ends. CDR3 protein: CSVEPFAGVDTQYF. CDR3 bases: TGCAGCGTCGAACCATTCGCGGGTGTCGATACGCAGTATTTT.

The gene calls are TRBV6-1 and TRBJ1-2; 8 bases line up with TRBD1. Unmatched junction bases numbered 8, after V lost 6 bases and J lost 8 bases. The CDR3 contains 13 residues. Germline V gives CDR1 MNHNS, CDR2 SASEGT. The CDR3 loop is CASSAQGAGGYTF. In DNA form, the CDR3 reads TGTGCCAGCAGCGCCCAGGGGGCTGGGGGCTACACCTTC.

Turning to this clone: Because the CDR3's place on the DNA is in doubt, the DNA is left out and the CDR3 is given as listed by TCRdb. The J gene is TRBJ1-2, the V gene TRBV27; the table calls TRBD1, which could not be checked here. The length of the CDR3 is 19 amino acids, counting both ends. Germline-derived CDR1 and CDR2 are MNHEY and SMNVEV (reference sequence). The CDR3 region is CASSSSGLNTGKSNYGYTF.

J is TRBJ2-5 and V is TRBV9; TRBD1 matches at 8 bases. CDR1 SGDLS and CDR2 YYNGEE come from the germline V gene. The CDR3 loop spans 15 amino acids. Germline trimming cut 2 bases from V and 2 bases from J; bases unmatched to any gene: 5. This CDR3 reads CASSVGQGGQETQYF. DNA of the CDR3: TGTGCCAGCAGCGTCGGACAGGGAGGACAAGAGACCCAGTACTTC. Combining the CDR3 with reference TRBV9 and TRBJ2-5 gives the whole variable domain DSGVTQTPKHLITATGQRVTLRCSPRSGDLSVYWYQQSLDQGLQFLIQYYNGEERAKGNILERFSAQQFPDLHSELNLSSLELGDSALYFCASSVGQGGQETQYFGPGTRLLVL.

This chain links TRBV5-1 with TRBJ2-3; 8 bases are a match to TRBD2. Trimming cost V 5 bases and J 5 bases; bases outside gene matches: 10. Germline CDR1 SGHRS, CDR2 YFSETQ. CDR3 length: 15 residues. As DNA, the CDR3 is TGCGCCAGCAGTCTGGCGGAGGCGGGAGGAGATACGCAGTATTTT. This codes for CASSLAEAGGDTQYF.

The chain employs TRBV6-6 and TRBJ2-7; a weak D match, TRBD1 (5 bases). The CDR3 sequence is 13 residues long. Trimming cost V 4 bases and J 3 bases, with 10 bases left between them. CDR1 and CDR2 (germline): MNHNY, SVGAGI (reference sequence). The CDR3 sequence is CASSLLTGYEQYF. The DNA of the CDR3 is TGTGCCAGCAGTTTACTCACAGGCTACGAGCAGTACTTC.

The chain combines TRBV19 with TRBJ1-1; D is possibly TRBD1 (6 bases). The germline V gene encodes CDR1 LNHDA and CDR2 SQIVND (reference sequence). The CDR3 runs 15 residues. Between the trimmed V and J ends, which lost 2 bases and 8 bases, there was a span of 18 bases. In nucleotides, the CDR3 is TGTGCCAGTAGTATAAAGGGCACAGGGTATAGGGAAGCTTTCTTT. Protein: CASSIKGTGYREAFF. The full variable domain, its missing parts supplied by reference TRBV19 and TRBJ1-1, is DGGITQSPKYLFRKEGQNVTLSCEQNLNHDAMYWYRQDPGQGLRLIYYSQIVNDFQKGDIAEGYSVSREKKESFPLTVTSAQKNPTAFYLCASSIKGTGYREAFFGQGTRLTVV.

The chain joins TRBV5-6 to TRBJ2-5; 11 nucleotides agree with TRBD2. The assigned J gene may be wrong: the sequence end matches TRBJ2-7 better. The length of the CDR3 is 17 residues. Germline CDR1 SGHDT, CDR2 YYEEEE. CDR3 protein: CASSPWTATSGSYEQYF. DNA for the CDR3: TGTGCCAGCAGCCCCTGGACGGCTACTAGCGGGAGCTACGAGCAGTACTTC.

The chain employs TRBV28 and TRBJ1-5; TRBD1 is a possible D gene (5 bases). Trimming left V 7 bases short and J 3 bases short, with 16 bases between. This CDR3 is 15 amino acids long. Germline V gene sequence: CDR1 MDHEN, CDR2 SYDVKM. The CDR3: CASMQDSETNQPQHF. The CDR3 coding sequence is TGTGCCAGCATGCAAGACAGTGAAACCAATCAGCCCCAGCATTTT.

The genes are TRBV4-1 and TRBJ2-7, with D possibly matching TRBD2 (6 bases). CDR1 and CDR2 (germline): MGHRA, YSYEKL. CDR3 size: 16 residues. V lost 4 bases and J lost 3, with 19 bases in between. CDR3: CASSPRPGGADYEQYF. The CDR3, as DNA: TGCGCCAGCAGCCCCCGCCCTGGAGGGGCTGACTACGAGCAGTACTTC.

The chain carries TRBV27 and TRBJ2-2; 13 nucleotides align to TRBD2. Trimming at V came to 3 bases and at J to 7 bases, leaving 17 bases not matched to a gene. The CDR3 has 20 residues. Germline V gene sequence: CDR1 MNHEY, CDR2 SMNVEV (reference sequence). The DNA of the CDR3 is TGTGCCAGCAGTTTTTCCCCACAGCACAGGACTAGCGGGAGTGGCGGGGAGCTGTTTTTT. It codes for CASSFSPQHRTSGSGGELFF.

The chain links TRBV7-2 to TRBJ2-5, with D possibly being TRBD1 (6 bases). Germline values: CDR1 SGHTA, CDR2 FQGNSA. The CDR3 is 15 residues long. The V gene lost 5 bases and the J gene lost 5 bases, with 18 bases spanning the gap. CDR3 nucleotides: TGTGCCAGCAGCCTAGGCACCCTCACAGGGGAGACCCAGTACTTC. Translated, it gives CASSLGTLTGETQYF.

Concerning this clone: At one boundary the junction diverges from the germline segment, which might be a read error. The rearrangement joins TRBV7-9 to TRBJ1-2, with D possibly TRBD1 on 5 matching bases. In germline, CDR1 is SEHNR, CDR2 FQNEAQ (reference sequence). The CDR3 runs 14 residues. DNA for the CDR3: TGTTCCAGCAGCATACTATCGGGGGTTGATGGCTACACCTTC. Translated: CSSSILSGVDGYTF.

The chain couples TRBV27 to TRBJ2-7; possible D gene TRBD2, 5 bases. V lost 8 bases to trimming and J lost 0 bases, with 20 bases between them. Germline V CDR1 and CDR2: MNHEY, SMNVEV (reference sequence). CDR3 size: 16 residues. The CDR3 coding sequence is TGTGCCAGCCGGGGTAGCGAGGGCCTGAGCTCCTACGAGCAGTACTTC. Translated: CASRGSEGLSSYEQYF.

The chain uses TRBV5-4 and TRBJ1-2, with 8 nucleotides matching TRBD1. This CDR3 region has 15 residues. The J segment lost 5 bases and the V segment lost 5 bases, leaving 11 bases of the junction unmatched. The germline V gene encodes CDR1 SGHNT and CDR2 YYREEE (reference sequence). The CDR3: CASRYRGTTVYGYTF. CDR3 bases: TGTGCCAGCAGATACAGGGGGACCACAGTTTATGGCTACACCTTC. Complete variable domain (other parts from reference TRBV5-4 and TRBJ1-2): ETGVTQSPTHLIKTRGQQVTLRCSSQSGHNTVSWYQQALGQGPQFIFQYYREEENGRGNFPPRFSGLQFPNYSSELNVNALELDDSALYLCASRYRGTTVYGYTFGSGTRLTVV.

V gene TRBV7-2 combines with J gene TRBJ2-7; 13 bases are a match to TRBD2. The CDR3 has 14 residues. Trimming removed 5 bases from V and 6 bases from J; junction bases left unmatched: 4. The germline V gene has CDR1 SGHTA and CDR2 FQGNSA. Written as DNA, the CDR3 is TGTGCCAGCAGCCCGACTAGCGGGAGGTCCGAGCAGTACTTC. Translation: CASSPTSGRSEQYF.

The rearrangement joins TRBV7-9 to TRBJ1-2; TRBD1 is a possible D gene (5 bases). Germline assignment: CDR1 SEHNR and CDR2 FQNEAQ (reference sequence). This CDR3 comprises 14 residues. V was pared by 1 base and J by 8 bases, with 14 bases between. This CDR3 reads CASSLVRAGGGYTF. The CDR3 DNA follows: TGTGCCAGCAGCTTAGTCAGGGCAGGCGGAGGCTACACCTTC. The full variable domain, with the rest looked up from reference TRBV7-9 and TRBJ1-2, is DTGVSQNPRHKITKRGQNVTFRCDPISEHNRLYWYRQTLGQGPEFLTYFQNEAQLEKSRLLSDRFSAERPKGSFSTLEIQRTEQGDSAMYLCASSLVRAGGGYTFGSGTRLTVV.

The CDR3 protein is CASSRTSGRGYNEQFF. The CDR3 bases are TGTGCCAGCAGCCGGACTAGCGGGAGGGGGTACAATGAGCAGTTCTTC. The rearrangement links TRBV5-4 to TRBJ2-1; 15 positions match TRBD2. V shed 4 bases and J 4 bases; nucleotides not matched to a gene: 3. Germline V gene sequence: CDR1 SGHNT, CDR2 YYREEE (reference sequence). This CDR3 has 16 amino acids.